This TCR beta chain was captured in a study of Graves' ophthalmopathy and Graves' hyperthyroidism. The study's findings and limits: In blood, most expanded thyroid clonotypes above 0.001 frequency were also detected. Its predictions of ophthalmopathy progression gave the model 60% to 71% sensitivity and 72% to 75% specificity.

With respect to this clonotype: Its target is unknown.

Patients with other autoimmune diseases, uncontrolled infections, pregnancy or lactation were excluded. It was from over 8.5 ml of fresh peripheral blood that the PBMCs came. RNA transcripts provided the template for amplifying TCR beta CDR3 regions. After a first-round RT-PCR with HTBI primers, a second-round multiplex PCR was run. TCRdb re-analysed the multiplex PCR reads in MiXCR, keeping a single row per CDR3 protein. There are about 230,000 distinct CDR3 sequences in the sample; around 50% occur only once, and around 47% lies in the top ten. V was shortened by 0 bases and J by 4 bases, with 9 bases between the two germline ends. CDR1 and CDR2 from the germline V gene are DFQATT and SNEGSKA (reference sequence). The CDR3 totals 13 residues.

The sequenced material came from peripheral blood. The sequence was obtained from an adult man with Graves' ophthalmopathy. The chain carries TRBV20-1 and TRBJ1-2; unclear D gene. In DNA form, the CDR3 reads TGCAGTGCTAGAGACCCTTCGGGCTATGGCTACACCTTC. This sequence encodes CSARDPSGYGYTF.